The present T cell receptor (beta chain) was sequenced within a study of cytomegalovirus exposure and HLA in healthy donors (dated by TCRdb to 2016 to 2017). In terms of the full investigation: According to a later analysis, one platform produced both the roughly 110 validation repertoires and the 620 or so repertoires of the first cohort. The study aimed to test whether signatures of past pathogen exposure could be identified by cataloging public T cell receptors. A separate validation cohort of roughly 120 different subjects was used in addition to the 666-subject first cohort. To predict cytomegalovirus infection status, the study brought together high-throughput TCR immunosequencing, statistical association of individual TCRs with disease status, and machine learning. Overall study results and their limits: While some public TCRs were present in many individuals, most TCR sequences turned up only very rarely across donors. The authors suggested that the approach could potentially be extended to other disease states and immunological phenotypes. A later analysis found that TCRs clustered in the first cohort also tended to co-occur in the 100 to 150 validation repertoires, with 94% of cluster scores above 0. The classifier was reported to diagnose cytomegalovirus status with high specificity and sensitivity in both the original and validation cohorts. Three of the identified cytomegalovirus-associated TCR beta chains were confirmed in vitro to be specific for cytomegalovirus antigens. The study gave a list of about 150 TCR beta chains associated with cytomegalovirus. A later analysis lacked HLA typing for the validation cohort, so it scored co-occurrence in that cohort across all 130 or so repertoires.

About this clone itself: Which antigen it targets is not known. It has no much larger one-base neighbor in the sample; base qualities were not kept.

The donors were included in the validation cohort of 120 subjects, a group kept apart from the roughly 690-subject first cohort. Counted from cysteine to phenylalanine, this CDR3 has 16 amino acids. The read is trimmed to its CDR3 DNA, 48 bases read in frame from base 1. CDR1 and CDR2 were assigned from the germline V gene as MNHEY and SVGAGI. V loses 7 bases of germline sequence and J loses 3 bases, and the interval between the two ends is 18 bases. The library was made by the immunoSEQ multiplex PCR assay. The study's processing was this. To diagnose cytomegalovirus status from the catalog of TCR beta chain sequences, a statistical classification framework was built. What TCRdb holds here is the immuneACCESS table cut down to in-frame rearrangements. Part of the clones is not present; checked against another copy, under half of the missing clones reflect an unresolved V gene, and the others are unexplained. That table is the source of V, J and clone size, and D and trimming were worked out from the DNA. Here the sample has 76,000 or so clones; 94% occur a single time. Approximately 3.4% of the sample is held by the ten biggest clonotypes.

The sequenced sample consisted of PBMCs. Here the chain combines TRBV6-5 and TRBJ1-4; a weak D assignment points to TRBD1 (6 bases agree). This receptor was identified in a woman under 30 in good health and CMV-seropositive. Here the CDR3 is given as CASTYSGGASNEKLFF. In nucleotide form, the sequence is TGTGCCAGCACCTACTCGGGGGGGGCGTCTAATGAAAAACTGTTTTTT.